This T cell receptor (beta chain) was identified in a study of graft-versus-host responses after intestinal transplantation. Study context: Recipients uniformly received anti-thymocyte globulin induction, followed by tacrolimus and steroids for 2 to 4 years.

CDR3 length: 13 amino acids. The germline gives CDR1 MGHRA, CDR2 YSYEKL. Trimming cost V 10 bases and J 0 bases, with 12 bases left between them. General observations from the study: GvH clones were found in recipient marrow; some appeared first in ileum or blood. Across patients carrying graft-donor T cell macrochimerism, allografts held high graft-versus-host to host-versus-graft clonal ratios. Early post-transplant declines in HvG were associated with peak levels of circulating GvH clones.

Concerning this clone: Its antigen is not identified.

Method: immunoSEQ multiplex PCR; TCRdb's copy keeps in-frame clones and lacks some. The profile covers roughly 80,000 clones, with roughly 84% appearing a single time and approximately 8% taken by the ten largest. The material sequenced was unstimulated CD8+ T cells sorted from spleen or lymph node cells, taken before transplant. This rearrangement joins TRBV4-1 to TRBJ1-1; D not certain. The TCR was taken from a human donor who was the organ donor for an intestinal transplant. In nucleotides, the CDR3 is TGCGCCACCGCAGTCCTCATGAACACTGAAGCTTTCTTT. It is translated as CATAVLMNTEAFF.